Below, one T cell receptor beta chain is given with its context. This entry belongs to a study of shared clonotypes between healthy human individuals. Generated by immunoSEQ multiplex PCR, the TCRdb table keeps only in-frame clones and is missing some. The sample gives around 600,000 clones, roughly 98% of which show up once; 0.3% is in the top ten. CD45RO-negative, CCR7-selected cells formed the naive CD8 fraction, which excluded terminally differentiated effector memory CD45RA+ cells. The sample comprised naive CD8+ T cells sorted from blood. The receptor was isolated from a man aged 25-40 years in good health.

In DNA, the CDR3 is TGTGCCAGCAGCTTAGATGGGGGATTCCACTACGAGCAGTACTTC. Encoded protein: CASSLDGGFHYEQYF. V and J are TRBV7-8 and TRBJ2-7, with D perhaps matching TRBD1 or TRBD2 (5 bases each). The germline V gene has CDR1 SGHVS and CDR2 FQNEAQ. V lost 1 base, J lost 3 bases, and 13 bases lay in between. This CDR3 is built from 15 residues.